Given below is one TCR beta chain in context. The antigen is unknown. Using immunoSEQ multiplex PCR, the repertoire was profiled, and TCRdb retains in-frame clones only, with some absent. The profile shows some 88,000 clones, just over 90% of them singletons. This record comes from a study of Tregs in tolerant kidney transplant recipients. Notes on the study in general: Activated donor B cell expansion appeared to reveal the most relevant donor-specific TCRbeta repertoire. Few patients were studied, so findings need validation in larger groups. No direct test of biological reproducibility was done here.

Unstimulated Tregs (CD4+CD25+CD127-) and CD4+CD25- non-Tregs were sorted from PBMCs. Input material: CD8+ T cells from blood. The TCR sequence derives from a human donor in good health.

This chain's CDR3 is CASSLSGDTPYEQYF. In DNA form, the CDR3 reads TGTGCCAGCAGCCTCTCCGGGGACACACCCTACGAGCAGTACTTC. The chain recombines TRBV6-5 with TRBJ2-7; D possibly corresponds to TRBD1 (6 bases). CDR1 MNHEY and CDR2 SVGAGI come from the germline V gene. The V and J ends lost 6 bases and 2 bases respectively, with 17 bases between them. The CDR3 totals 15 residues.